This T cell receptor (beta chain) comes out of a study of vaccination effects on CD4 cells after COVID-19. Libraries were prepared by immunoSEQ multiplex PCR; TCRdb keeps only in-frame clonotypes and omits some of them. The sample shows 50,000 to 65,000 clones, 75% to 90% of them seen only once. As to this clone: The antigen is not known.

Sequencing followed a ViraFEST assay step that expanded antigen-specific CD4+ T cells with viral peptide pools. The culture ran for 10 days, and then CD4+ T cells were isolated. In the cultures, half the medium was exchanged for IL-2 medium on days 3 and 7. V lost 8 bases and J 0 bases, leaving 5 bases between the germline ends. Germline V gene data show CDR1 as ENHRY and CDR2 as SYGVKD. The CDR3 runs 12 residues. The chain carries TRBV10-3 and TRBJ1-3, with D unresolved. This TCR was sampled from a human donor who received a COVID-19 vaccine. The input for sequencing was CD4+ T cells from PBMCs cultured with HCoV-229E spike peptides, taken before COVID-19 vaccination. The CDR3 spells CAIGSSGNTIYF. CDR3 in DNA: TGTGCCATCGGGAGCTCTGGAAACACCATATATTTT.